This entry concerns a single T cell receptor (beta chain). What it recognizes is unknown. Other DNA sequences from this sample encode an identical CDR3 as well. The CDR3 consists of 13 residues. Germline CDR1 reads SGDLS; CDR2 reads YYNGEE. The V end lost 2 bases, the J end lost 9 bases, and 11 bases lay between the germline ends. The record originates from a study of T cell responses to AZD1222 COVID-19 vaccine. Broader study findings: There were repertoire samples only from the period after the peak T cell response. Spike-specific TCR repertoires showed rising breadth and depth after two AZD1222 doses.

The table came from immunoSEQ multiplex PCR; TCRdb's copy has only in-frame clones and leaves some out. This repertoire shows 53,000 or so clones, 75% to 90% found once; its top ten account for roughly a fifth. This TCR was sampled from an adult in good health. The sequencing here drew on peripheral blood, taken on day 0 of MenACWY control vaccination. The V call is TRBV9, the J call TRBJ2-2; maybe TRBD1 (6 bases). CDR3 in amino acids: CASSVIGGRELFF. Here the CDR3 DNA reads TGTGCCAGCAGCGTCATAGGGGGTCGGGAGCTGTTTTTT.